One sample yielded the 3 T cell receptor beta chains listed below, sequenced in a study of lymphopenia after photon versus proton radiotherapy. TCRdb's copy holds only in-frame clones and misses some; the assay was immunoSEQ multiplex PCR. Of 35,000 to 45,000 clones listed, under 90% are singletons. Specimen: peripheral blood, collected from a patient treated with photon-based radiotherapy. Receptors were obtained from a man aged 45-65 years with gastric cancer.

The gene calls are TRBV6-1 and TRBJ2-1; possible D gene TRBD2, 5 bases. The germline gives CDR1 MNHNS, CDR2 SASEGT. V was cut by 6 bases and J by 4 bases, with 16 bases left in between. CDR3 length equals 15 residues. Here the CDR3 reads CASRVNRLQYNEQFF. The CDR3 DNA reads as TGTGCCAGCAGAGTGAATAGACTACAATACAATGAGCAGTTCTTC.

The chain joins TRBV29-1 to TRBJ2-1, with TRBD1 as a possible D gene (9 bases). The germline V and J ends were trimmed by 7 bases and 10 bases, with 17 bases remaining between them. Germline V gene lookup returns CDR1 SQVTM and CDR2 ANQGSEA. This CDR3 comprises 12 residues. The CDR3 DNA reads as TGCAGCGCAGGACAGGGGACTAGGGAGCAGTTCTTC. As protein: CSAGQGTREQFF.

The chain links TRBV28 to TRBJ1-5; D remains ambiguous. This CDR3 spans 16 amino acids. Trimming pared 6 bases from V and 3 bases from J, leaving 18 bases between. Germline-derived CDR1 and CDR2 are MDHEN and SYDVKM. The CDR3 loop is CASSLHPAGSNQPQHF. The CDR3 DNA is TGTGCCAGCAGCCTACACCCGGCGGGCTCCAATCAGCCCCAGCATTTT.